A selection of T cell receptor beta chains follows, all from one sample in a study of OX40 agonist ivuxolimab in advanced cancers. The repertoire was sequenced with immunoSEQ multiplex PCR; TCRdb's copy has only in-frame clones and lacks some. The sample lists some 72,000 clones, more than 80% occurring once. The source material was CD4+ or CD8+ T cells sorted from blood, sampled in a trial of the OX40 agonist ivuxolimab. Every receptor here comes from an adult with an advanced solid tumor such as melanoma, head and neck, liver or kidney cancer. CDR3s include the opening cysteine and the closing phenylalanine or tryptophan. Each record gives: J gene, V gene, clone size, D gene, CDR3 DNA, CDR3 protein. The D gene is left open where the match is weak. Part of the rows lack a size; the others show once, few, many or a class for expanded clones.

J gene: TRBJ2-5; V gene: TRBV5-1; clone size: -; D gene: -; CDR3 DNA: TGCGCCAGCAGCGTGGAAGGACGTCAAGAGACCCAGTACTTC; CDR3 protein: CASSVEGRQETQYF
J gene: TRBJ2-6; V gene: TRBV27; clone size: -; D gene: TRBD1; CDR3 DNA: TGTGCCAGCAGTTTATCGTGGGGACAGAGCTCTGGGGCCAACGTCCTGACTTTC; CDR3 protein: CASSLSWGQSSGANVLTF
J gene: TRBJ1-3; V gene: TRBV5-1; clone size: -; D gene: -; CDR3 DNA: TGCGCCAGCAGCTTGAGTGCAACTGGAAACACCATATATTTT; CDR3 protein: CASSLSATGNTIYF
J gene: TRBJ2-3; V gene: TRBV9; clone size: -; D gene: TRBD1; CDR3 DNA: TGTGCCAGCAGCGTAGGAGGGACAGGGCTGGATACGCAGTATTTT; CDR3 protein: CASSVGGTGLDTQYF
J gene: TRBJ2-7; V gene: TRBV5-8; clone size: -; D gene: -; CDR3 DNA: TGTGCCAGCAGCATTCTATTCGAGCAGTACTTC; CDR3 protein: CASSILFEQYF
J gene: TRBJ2-6; V gene: TRBV7-9; clone size: -; D gene: -; CDR3 DNA: TGTGCCAGCAGAACAACGACATGGGGGTCTGGGGCCAACGTCCTGACTTTC; CDR3 protein: CASRTTTWGSGANVLTF
J gene: TRBJ2-6; V gene: TRBV28; clone size: -; D gene: TRBD1; CDR3 DNA: TGTGCCAGCAGTCTCCGACAGGGGTTGGCTGGGGCCAACGTCCTGACTTTC; CDR3 protein: CASSLRQGLAGANVLTF
J gene: TRBJ2-7; V gene: TRBV5-1; clone size: -; D gene: -; CDR3 DNA: TGCGCCAGCAGCTGGGCTAGCGACTCCTACGAGCAGTACTTC; CDR3 protein: CASSWASDSYEQYF
J gene: TRBJ2-7; V gene: TRBV5-4; clone size: -; D gene: -; CDR3 DNA: TGTGCCAGCAGGCCTCAACAGGTAACCTACGAGCAGTACTTC; CDR3 protein: CASRPQQVTYEQYF
J gene: TRBJ1-1; V gene: TRBV5-4; clone size: -; D gene: TRBD1; CDR3 DNA: TGTGCCAGCAGCTTGAACAGGGGGAACACTGAAGCTTTCTTT; CDR3 protein: CASSLNRGNTEAFF
J gene: TRBJ1-2; V gene: TRBV27; clone size: -; D gene: -; CDR3 DNA: TGTGCCAGCAGTCCTCTACAGGGTTGGTATGGCTACACCTTC; CDR3 protein: CASSPLQGWYGYTF
J gene: TRBJ2-3; V gene: TRBV5-4; clone size: -; D gene: TRBD2; CDR3 DNA: TGTGCCAGCAGCCCCCCCCTGACTAGCCCCAGTTCAGAGACGCAGTATTTT; CDR3 protein: CASSPPLTSPSSETQYF
J gene: TRBJ1-5; V gene: TRBV7-2; clone size: few; D gene: -; CDR3 DNA: TGTGCCAGCAGCTTAAATTCTGCGGGGAATAGCAATCAGCCCCAGCATTTT; CDR3 protein: CASSLNSAGNSNQPQHF
J gene: TRBJ1-2; V gene: TRBV28; clone size: -; D gene: -; CDR3 DNA: TGTGCCAGCCATCAAGGGGCTCGTGGCTACACCTTC; CDR3 protein: CASHQGARGYTF
J gene: TRBJ2-7; V gene: TRBV6-5; clone size: -; D gene: -; CDR3 DNA: TGTGCCAGCAGTGGGACGGGGGCTGGACGTGGCGAGCAGTACTTC; CDR3 protein: CASSGTGAGRGEQYF
J gene: TRBJ2-3; V gene: TRBV4-3; clone size: once; D gene: TRBD2; CDR3 DNA: TGCGCCAGCAGCCCAACGACTAGCGGAATTGGAGATACGCAGTATTTT; CDR3 protein: CASSPTTSGIGDTQYF
J gene: TRBJ1-4; V gene: TRBV6-5; clone size: once; D gene: -; CDR3 DNA: TGTGCCAGCAGTTATGGGGTGACTAATGAAAAACTGTTTTTT; CDR3 protein: CASSYGVTNEKLFF